Presented here are 2 T cell receptor beta chains from one specimen sequenced in a study of neoadjuvant anti-PD-1 for oral cavity cancer. This table comes from immunoSEQ multiplex PCR, and its TCRdb copy is limited to in-frame clones, with some not included. The sample holds about 72,000 clones, 65% to 85% seen once. The starting material was PBMCs, obtained before nivolumab (anti-PD-1) treatment. The source of these receptors is a person between 35 and 79 years old with oral cavity squamous cell carcinoma.

The V call is TRBV11-2, the J call TRBJ2-7; D gene ambiguous. CDR3 length equals 13 residues. Germline V gene lookup returns CDR1 SGHAT and CDR2 FQNNGV. Trimming left V 6 bases short and J 5 bases short, with 14 bases between. The CDR3 bases are TGTGCCAGCAGGACGTTAGGTCCCCACGAGCAGTACTTC. The encoded protein is CASRTLGPHEQYF.

CDR3 residues: CASSLGPGQPQHF. The CDR3 DNA follows: TGTGCCAGCAGTTTAGGTCCGGGGCAGCCCCAGCATTTT. V gene TRBV2 combines with J gene TRBJ1-5, with no clear D. This CDR3 region has 13 residues. V lost 5 bases and J 7 bases, leaving 12 bases between the germline ends. CDR1 is SNHLY and CDR2 is FYNNEI in the germline V gene.